One and the same sample provided the 6 T cell receptor beta chains below, sequenced in a study of blood T cell repertoires in COVID-19. Produced via immunoSEQ multiplex PCR; TCRdb's table is partial and in-frame only. The table records roughly 200,000 clones, nearly 90% of them present only once. What was sequenced was peripheral blood. These receptors all stem from a man in his forties or fifties with acute or convalescent COVID-19.

The genes are TRBV6-2 or TRBV6-3 and TRBJ2-2; perhaps TRBD2 as D (7 bases). Germline lookup yields CDR1 MNHEY and CDR2 SVGEGT. The V and J ends lost 5 bases and 3 bases respectively, with 22 bases between them. The CDR3 covers 18 residues. The CDR3 bases are TGTGCCAGCAGTCGCCCCGTTGGGGCGGGGGCCTACACCGGGGAGCTGTTTTTT. Amino acid sequence: CASSRPVGAGAYTGELFF.

The J gene is TRBJ1-5, the V gene TRBV7-8; TRBD1 agrees at 8 bases. Per the germline V gene, CDR1 is SGHVS and CDR2 is FQNEAQ. The junction had 17 bases not matched to a gene; V was cut back by 4 bases and J by 9 bases. The CDR3 is 17 residues long. The CDR3 spells CASSSRRQGTLQGPQHF. The CDR3 bases are TGTGCCAGCAGCTCCCGCCGACAGGGGACACTTCAGGGGCCCCAGCATTTT.

This chain uses TRBV7-2 with TRBJ1-3, with D possibly TRBD1 on 5 matching bases. With 2 bases removed from V and 4 bases from J, the gap between germline ends came to 15 bases. Germline V gene sequence: CDR1 SGHTA, CDR2 FQGNSA. The CDR3 sequence is 16 residues long. CDR3 sequence reads: CASSLYSGRAGNTIYF. CDR3 sequence (DNA): TGTGCCAGCAGCTTATATTCAGGGAGGGCAGGAAACACCATATATTTT.

The genes are TRBV27 and TRBJ2-1; 8 bases agree with TRBD2. Germline lookup yields CDR1 MNHEY and CDR2 SMNVEV (reference sequence). The CDR3 spans 15 residues. The V gene end was trimmed by 4 bases and the J gene end by 12 bases; junction bases not matched to a gene: 14. The CDR3 loop reads CASSSLGGGNWGQFF. Written as DNA, the CDR3 is TGTGCCAGCAGTTCGCTCGGCGGGGGGAACTGGGGGCAGTTCTTC.

This clone was observed once. J is TRBJ2-7 and V is TRBV12-3 or TRBV12-4; D unresolved. This CDR3 comprises 13 residues. V was trimmed by 6 bases and J by 3 bases, leaving 12 bases between them. Written as DNA, the CDR3 is TGTGCCAGCAGGGCCCAGGCAGGCTACGAGCAGTACTTC. Translating gives CASRAQAGYEQYF.

The chain links TRBV18 to TRBJ1-2; D may be TRBD1 (5 bases). CDR3 size: 14 residues. Trimming took off 5 bases at V and 2 bases at J, with 12 bases between the two ends. Germline V gives CDR1 KGHSH, CDR2 LQKENI. In DNA, the CDR3 is TGTGCCAGCTCAGACCTTCAGGGCAACTATGGCTACACCTTC. Translating it yields CASSDLQGNYGYTF.